The 11 T cell receptor beta chains presented below share a single source sample, sequenced in a study of cytotoxic CD8 clonotypes in ibrutinib-treated CLL. Generated by immunoSEQ multiplex PCR, the TCRdb table keeps only in-frame clones and is missing some. The sample shows about 140,000 clones, around 80% of them seen only once. Material: PBMCs, obtained after 36 months of ibrutinib treatment. The source is a human donor with chronic lymphocytic leukemia.

This clone has only one observation. The chain couples TRBV7-9 to TRBJ2-7; no clear D. Germline CDR1 SEHNR, CDR2 FQNEAQ (reference sequence). The CDR3 spans 14 residues. The V end was cut by 5 bases, the J end by 4 bases, with 15 bases between. CDR3 DNA: TGTGCCAGCAGCCCAAGAGTGGCTGGGTACGAGCAGTACTTC. Its translation is CASSPRVAGYEQYF.

This chain connects TRBV10-3 to TRBJ2-5; D is ambiguous. The CDR3 contains 15 residues. In germline, CDR1 is ENHRY, CDR2 SYGVKD. The germline V and J ends were trimmed by 6 bases and 3 bases, with 17 bases remaining between them. CDR3 sequence reads: CAISATSLLKETQYF. The CDR3 coding sequence is TGTGCCATCAGCGCTACATCCTTACTTAAAGAGACCCAGTACTTC.

V usage is TRBV5-1 and J usage is TRBJ2-7, with 12 bases identical to TRBD2. The CDR3 contains 17 residues. The V gene's germline CDR1 is SGHRS and CDR2 YFSETQ. The trim removed 4 bases at V and 3 bases at J, leaving 11 bases unmatched. DNA of the CDR3: TGCGCCAGCAGCGTACTAGCGGGGGGTCTGAGGGGCTACGAGCAGTACTTC. It translates to CASSVLAGGLRGYEQYF.

The chain joins TRBV4-1 to TRBJ2-7; 10 bases map to TRBD1. Per the germline V gene, CDR1 is MGHRA and CDR2 is YSYEKL. The CDR3 contains 16 residues. V lost 4 bases and J lost 1; bases outside the gene matches: 7. The CDR3 spells CASSPSKGQGSYEQYF. The CDR3 bases are TGCGCCAGCAGCCCGTCAAAGGGACAGGGGTCCTACGAGCAGTACTTC.

The V call is TRBV27, the J call TRBJ2-1, with 10 bases that match TRBD1. Per the germline V gene, CDR1 is MNHEY and CDR2 is SMNVEV (reference sequence). The CDR3 loop spans 17 amino acids. With V trimmed by 6 bases and J by 6 bases, 14 bases remained unmatched. The CDR3 coding sequence is TGTGCCAGCAGCCTCACTCAACCGGGACAGGGGCTCAATGAGCAGTTCTTC. Protein product: CASSLTQPGQGLNEQFF.

In nucleotides, the CDR3 is TGTGCCAGCACGCCGGCCGGGCGCACAGATACGCAGTATTTT. Protein product: CASTPAGRTDTQYF. The V and J genes are TRBV6-5 and TRBJ2-3; D is uncertain. Trimming cost V 7 bases and J 1 base, with 12 bases left between them. The CDR3 length is 14 residues. Germline CDR1 and CDR2: MNHEY and SVGAGI.

The chain links TRBV7-8 to TRBJ1-5; 8 positions match TRBD1. CDR1 and CDR2 (germline): SGHVS, FQNEAQ. CDR3 length: 15 amino acids. Losses at the gene ends were 2 bases for V and 3 bases for J; bases not matched to a gene: 3. CDR3 nucleotides: TGTGCCAGCAGCTTATCAGGGGGCAACAATCAGCCCCAGCATTTT. This codes for CASSLSGGNNQPQHF. The full variable domain, rest sourced from reference TRBV7-8 and TRBJ1-5, is GAGVSQSPRYKVAKRGQDVALRCDPISGHVSLFWYQQALGQGPEFLTYFQNEAQLDKSGLPSDRFFAERPEGSVSTLKIQRTQQEDSAVYLCASSLSGGNNQPQHFGDGTRLSIL.

The rearrangement uses TRBV5-1 and TRBJ1-2; no clear D. The ends were cut back, 1 base at V and 8 bases at J, with 18 bases in the middle. The germline gives CDR1 SGHRS, CDR2 YFSETQ. The CDR3 has 15 residues. The CDR3 protein is CASSLTAAYPGGYTF. The CDR3 DNA is TGCGCCAGCAGCTTGACGGCAGCCTACCCCGGCGGCTACACCTTC.

The chain links TRBV5-1 to TRBJ1-1; D uncertain. Germline CDR1 is SGHRS and CDR2 is YFSETQ. Between the trimmed V and J ends, which lost 6 bases and 0 bases, there was a span of 12 bases. The CDR3 runs to 14 residues. CDR3 protein: CASKLAGLNTEAFF. The CDR3 coding sequence is TGCGCCAGCAAGTTGGCAGGCTTGAACACTGAAGCTTTCTTT.

The chain links TRBV5-5 to TRBJ2-7, with D tentatively TRBD1 or TRBD2 (6 bases each). The CDR3 runs to 15 residues. The V end lost 2 bases, the J end lost 3 bases, and 15 bases lay between the germline ends. The germline V gene encodes CDR1 SGHKS and CDR2 YYEKEE (reference sequence). The CDR3 sequence: CASSFYGGLSYEQYF. The CDR3 DNA reads TGTGCCAGCAGCTTCTATGGGGGGCTCAGCTACGAGCAGTACTTC.

The chain is built from TRBV27 and TRBJ2-1; D might be TRBD1 (7 bases). This CDR3 comprises 15 residues. Germline CDR1 is MNHEY and CDR2 is SMNVEV (reference sequence). The germline V and J ends were trimmed by 4 bases and 1 base, with 11 bases remaining between them. CDR3 bases: TGTGCCAGCAGTTCCGGGGGACAGTCCTACAATGAGCAGTTCTTC. This codes for CASSSGGQSYNEQFF.